Listed below are T cell receptor beta chains from one sample, sequenced in a study of blood T cells in healthy people across ages. Each CDR3 protein gets one entry after TCRdb re-called the 5' RACE reads with MiXCR. The sample holds roughly 500,000 distinct CDR3 sequences, approximately 30% seen once. The sequenced sample consisted of blood. These receptors were obtained from a woman in her 70s in good health. Both conserved end residues are part of each CDR3.

>TRBV10-3|TRBJ2-7
CAISSNGRSKQCF
>TRBV12-3/TRBV12-4|TRBJ2-7
CASSSPPGHTFYEQYF
>TRBV27|TRBJ1-5
CASSLRTGRQPQHF
>TRBV5-5|TRBJ1-5
CASSLGPGPQHF
>TRBV12-3/TRBV12-4|TRBJ1-2
CASSSQGAKSVGYTF
>TRBV29-1|TRBJ2-3
CSVEDPRRDTQYF
>TRBV7-2|TRBJ1-1
CASSSGTGREAFF
>TRBV6-2/TRBV6-3|TRBJ2-4
CASRQQGLAKNIQYF
>TRBV30|-
CAWSTGTALNEQFF
>TRBV18|TRBJ2-1
CASSPVGTGLYNEQFF
>TRBV27|TRBJ1-4
CASSLVEDLRNEKLFF
>TRBV29-1|TRBJ2-5
CSVKGVAGGETQYF
>TRBV15|TRBJ2-7
CATSAQGPLDEQYF
>TRBV12-3/TRBV12-4|TRBJ2-7
CASSFPGFYEQYF
>TRBV11-1|TRBJ2-7
CASSLAGVVSYEQYF
>TRBV5-1|TRBJ2-5
CASSATMYQETQYF
>TRBV6-4|TRBJ1-1
CASSDQANTEAFF
>TRBV6-2/TRBV6-3|TRBJ2-4
CASSYSLDGGHQNIQYF
>TRBV24-1|TRBJ2-1
CATSDLGTGPLGDEQFF
>TRBV5-6|TRBJ1-3
CASSLLTGTGPSGNTIYF
>TRBV20-1|TRBJ1-1
CSAPTRWTYEAFF
>TRBV7-2|TRBJ1-1
CASSSTGAKNTEAFF
>TRBV7-2|TRBJ2-1
CASSLGSGGYNEQFF
>TRBV20-1|TRBJ1-6
CSARDVRGQSSYNSPLHF
>TRBV5-1|TRBJ2-6
CASSLPLISGANVLTF
>TRBV25-1|TRBJ2-5
CASGTGGGKTQYF
>TRBV14|TRBJ2-3
CASSPRARTQFTDTQYF
>TRBV7-2|TRBJ2-7
CASSLLRLATEQYF
>TRBV14|TRBJ2-5
CASSQDRVGETQYF
>TRBV20-1|TRBJ1-1
CSVTGGNPEAFF
>TRBV3-1|TRBJ1-2
CASSQFSRGTYGYTF
>TRBV28|TRBJ2-7
CASSSPGVRSEQYF
>TRBV29-1|TRBJ2-3
CSADGARFDTQYF
>TRBV29-1|TRBJ1-4
CSVEDREGGRNEKLFF
>TRBV29-1|TRBJ2-4
CSVEGGYGNIQYF
>TRBV18|TRBJ1-3
CASSPGLRSSGNTIYF
>TRBV5-6|TRBJ2-4
CASSPRSGAKNIQYF
>TRBV18|TRBJ2-5
CASSPPSRAQETQYF
>TRBV7-9|TRBJ1-6
CASPKTGRGSPLHF
>TRBV7-3|TRBJ2-5
CASSLGRQESQYF
>TRBV12-3/TRBV12-4|TRBJ1-2
CASSLLRGAGGYTF
>TRBV6-2/TRBV6-3|TRBJ1-5
CASSSPGTLLQPQHF
>TRBV2|TRBJ2-7
CASSSQVVSYEQYF
>TRBV6-1|TRBJ1-5
CASAQPQHF
>TRBV20-1|TRBJ1-2
CSALQGWSGYTF
>TRBV7-9|TRBJ2-7
CASSGDYQDYEQYF
>TRBV19|TRBJ2-7
CASSIGPGSYEQYF
>TRBV3-1|TRBJ1-6
CASNRGQSNSPLHF
>TRBV12-3/TRBV12-4|TRBJ2-5
CASSFQAGVGETQYF
>TRBV7-2|TRBJ2-1
CASSYRGKGANEQFF
>TRBV2|TRBJ1-5
CASREDNQPQHF
>TRBV10-3|TRBJ2-5
CAINRFQETQYF
>TRBV20-1|TRBJ2-7
CSASIGGDFYEQYF